The 27 T cell receptor beta chains reported below all come from one sample, sequenced in a study of post-analysis software for immune sequencing data. Study findings and constraints: TRBV5-6, TRBV5-1 and TRBV20-1 were among roughly five TRBV segments more frequent in patients than controls.

Every TCR beta cDNA library bore unique molecular identifiers. TCRdb fed the PCR reads into MiXCR, producing one record per CDR3 protein. This sample yields about 540,000 distinct CDR3 sequences, of which 30% to 40% are seen a single time; 4.5% to 7.5% belongs to the top ten. These receptors lack a known antigen. Sequenced: blood. These receptors all come from a girl aged 2-17 years with multiple sclerosis.

The CDR3 region has the DNA TGCAGTGCTAGAGTGGGCGGCAGTGGTGGCTACACCTTC. Its translation: CSARVGGSGGYTF. The chain has TRBV20-1 and TRBJ1-2, with unresolved D. V gave up 1 base and J gave up 7 bases, with 13 bases separating them. This CDR3 comprises 13 residues. From germline, CDR1 is DFQATT and CDR2 SNEGSKA (reference sequence).

This clonotype was picked up a small number of times. V usage is TRBV20-1 and J usage is TRBJ1-4; TRBD1 agrees at 7 bases. The V segment lost 1 base and the J segment 6 bases; nucleotides outside the gene matches: 11. CDR3 length: 16 amino acids. Germline lookup yields CDR1 DFQATT and CDR2 SNEGSKA (reference sequence). The CDR3 DNA is TGCAGTGCTAGAGGGCCAGGAGGGGGCGAATATGAAAAACTGTTTTTT. Protein product: CSARGPGGGEYEKLFF.

This clonotype has a single count. This may arise from a read error, as a much more abundant clone is one base away. This chain uses TRBV5-1 with TRBJ2-4, with D perhaps given as TRBD1 or TRBD2 (5 bases each). Between the trimmed V and J ends, which lost 4 bases and 13 bases, there was a span of 27 bases. In germline, CDR1 is SGHRS, CDR2 YFSETQ. The length of the CDR3 is 16 residues. The CDR3 loop reads CASSRQIGAGPIKQYF. CDR3 bases: TGCGCCAGCAGCCGACAGATCGGGGCAGGGCCTATCAAGCAGTACTTC.

In its sample, this clonotype was seen a few times. V usage is TRBV27 and J usage is TRBJ2-7, with 8 nucleotides matching TRBD2. In germline, CDR1 is MNHEY, CDR2 SMNVEV (reference sequence). CDR3 length equals 16 residues. J lost 1 base, V lost 2 bases, and 7 bases had no gene match. The CDR3 sequence: CASSLVAGSSSYEQYF. The CDR3 DNA sequence: TGTGCCAGCAGTTTAGTAGCGGGGAGTTCTTCCTACGAGCAGTACTTC.

Notes on this clonotype: Germline and junction disagree at one end, which may indicate a read error. The chain carries TRBV6-5 and TRBJ1-6; D gene uncertain. The V gene's germline CDR1 is MNHEY and CDR2 SVGAGI. This CDR3 contains 17 residues. CDR3 DNA sequence: TGTGCAAGCATTAACATCGGGAGTCCCCTAAATAATTCACCCCTCCACTTT. Its protein product is CASINIGSPLNNSPLHF.

The chain couples TRBV14 to TRBJ2-1; the D is unclear. V lost 4 bases and J 4 bases, leaving 14 bases between the germline ends. Germline V lookup: CDR1 SGHDN, CDR2 FVKESK. This CDR3 contains 15 residues. CDR3 DNA: TGTGCCAGCAGCCCCGGGTATTCGAGGTACAATGAGCAGTTCTTC. Its translation is CASSPGYSRYNEQFF.

The table lists this clonotype with a few counts. The CDR3 sequence is CASNAGFNQPQHF. DNA for the CDR3: TGTGCCAGCAACGCAGGTTTCAATCAGCCCCAGCATTTT. J is TRBJ1-5 and V is TRBV6-5; D is undetermined. Germline assignment: CDR1 MNHEY and CDR2 SVGAGI. V was cut by 7 bases and J by 3 bases, with 10 bases left in between. The CDR3 extends over 13 amino acids.

This clonotype was picked up a small number of times. The gene calls are TRBV5-1 and TRBJ2-3; D is possibly TRBD1 or TRBD2 (5 bases each). Germline lookup yields CDR1 SGHRS and CDR2 YFSETQ. Trimming removed 2 bases from V and 4 bases from J, with 11 bases in between. This CDR3 spans 14 amino acids. CDR3: CASSFNSGPDTQYF. As DNA, the CDR3 is TGCGCCAGCAGCTTCAACTCGGGGCCAGATACGCAGTATTTT. Based on the CDR3 plus reference TRBV5-1 and TRBJ2-3, the full variable domain is KAGVTQTPRYLIKTRGQQVTLSCSPISGHRSVSWYQQTPGQGLQFLFEYFSETQRNKGNFPGRFSGRQFSNSRSEMNVSTLELGDSALYLCASSFNSGPDTQYFGPGTRLTVL.

The rearrangement joins TRBV6-5 to TRBJ2-3, with unresolved D. The V end lost 0 bases, the J end lost 2 bases, and 6 bases lay between the germline ends. This CDR3 comprises 14 residues. Germline lookup yields CDR1 MNHEY and CDR2 SVGAGI. This chain's CDR3 is CASSYSRITDTQYF. The CDR3 region has the DNA TGTGCCAGCAGTTACTCGCGGATCACAGATACGCAGTATTTT.

This sequence joins TRBV9 and TRBJ2-3, with no clear D. Trimming took 4 bases from V and 1 from J, leaving 10 bases between them. Germline V gives CDR1 SGDLS, CDR2 YYNGEE. This CDR3 is built from 14 residues. The chain's CDR3 is CASSPFGRTDTQYF. The CDR3 DNA follows: TGTGCCAGCAGCCCTTTCGGCCGCACAGATACGCAGTATTTT.

The chain couples TRBV6-5 to TRBJ2-3; 8 bases match TRBD2. The CDR3 has 14 amino acids. Trimming cost V 6 bases and J 7 bases; bases outside gene matches: 9. Looked up from germline, CDR1 is MNHEY and CDR2 is SVGAGI. This CDR3 is CASSLRGGAYTQYF. As DNA, the CDR3 is TGTGCCAGCAGCCTACGGGGGGGCGCGTATACGCAGTATTTT.

This clonotype was found a few times. J is TRBJ2-1 and V is TRBV18; 12 nucleotides agree with TRBD2. Germline values: CDR1 KGHSH, CDR2 LQKENI. With V trimmed by 5 bases and J by 6 bases, 11 bases remained unmatched. The CDR3 has 17 residues. This CDR3 reads CASSFYQRTSGTNEQFF. The DNA of the CDR3 is TGTGCCAGCTCATTCTACCAGCGGACTAGCGGGACCAATGAGCAGTTCTTC.

The chain recombines TRBV5-1 with TRBJ2-7, with D uncertain. V lost 0 bases and J lost 5, with 15 bases in between. Germline V gives CDR1 SGHRS, CDR2 YFSETQ. CDR3 length: 15 amino acids. The DNA for the CDR3 is TGCGCCAGCAGCTTGGTCGGCCAGGTTGTCGACGAGCAGTACTTC. Translated, it gives CASSLVGQVVDEQYF.

This chain links TRBV20-1 with TRBJ2-7, with D possibly TRBD2 on 6 matching bases. Trimming shortened V by 6 bases and J by 0 bases, and 15 bases separated the two germline ends. CDR1 is DFQATT and CDR2 is SNEGSKA in the germline V gene (reference sequence). The CDR3 has 14 residues. CDR3 sequence reads: CSANRRGNSYEQYF. CDR3 DNA: TGCAGTGCCAATCGGAGGGGCAACTCCTACGAGCAGTACTTC.

This sequence joins TRBV7-9 and TRBJ2-5; D call uncertain. TRBJ2-7 explains the end of the DNA better; the J call may be wrong. The CDR3 sequence is 12 residues long. Germline CDR1 reads SEHNR; CDR2 reads FQNEAQ (reference sequence). The CDR3 here is CASAVTYYEQYF. CDR3 coding DNA: TGTGCCAGCGCCGTAACTTACTACGAGCAGTACTTC.

V and J are TRBV5-1 and TRBJ1-1; 7 bases line up with TRBD1. Germline trimming cut 1 base from V and 6 bases from J; bases unmatched to any gene: 9. In germline, CDR1 is SGHRS, CDR2 YFSETQ. The CDR3 has 15 residues. The DNA for the CDR3 is TGCGCCAGCAGCTTGTTCTACGACAGGGACGCTGAAGCTTTCTTT. Its protein product is CASSLFYDRDAEAFF.

The V and J genes are TRBV7-2 and TRBJ1-1; tentatively, D is TRBD1 (5 bases). Trimming removed 2 bases from V and 4 bases from J, with 17 bases in between. This CDR3 is 16 amino acids long. Germline loops: CDR1 SGHTA, CDR2 FQGNSA. The CDR3 is CASSLTGGGGVTEAFF. The CDR3 DNA sequence: TGTGCCAGCAGCTTAACGGGTGGCGGGGGGGTCACTGAAGCTTTCTTT. Together with reference TRBV7-2 and TRBJ1-1, the CDR3 gives the full variable domain: GAGVSQSPSNKVTEKGKDVELRCDPISGHTALYWYRQSLGQGLEFLIYFQGNSAPDKSGLPSDRFSAERTGGSVSTLTIQRTQQEDSAVYLCASSLTGGGGVTEAFFGQGTRLTVV.

J is TRBJ1-5 and V is TRBV20-1, with 12 bases lining up with TRBD1. The V segment lost 5 bases and the J segment 1 base; nucleotides outside the gene matches: 3. Germline CDR1 reads DFQATT; CDR2 reads SNEGSKA (reference sequence). This CDR3 contains 15 residues. The CDR3 sequence is CSAFGTGGSNQPQHF. CDR3 bases: TGCAGTGCTTTCGGGACAGGGGGCAGCAATCAGCCCCAGCATTTT.

The sample holds a few counts of this clonotype. The chain combines TRBV29-1 with TRBJ2-4, with D possibly TRBD2 on 6 matching bases. Germline-derived CDR1 and CDR2 are SQVTM and ANQGSEA. The CDR3 extends over 11 amino acids. CDR3 in amino acids: CGGARGDIQYF. In DNA form, the CDR3 reads TGCGGCGGGGCCCGCGGGGACATTCAGTACTTC.

The chain links TRBV20-1 to TRBJ2-7; weak D call: TRBD2 (6 bases). The J call is uncertain, as TRBJ2-5 better fits the DNA end. CDR3 size: 14 residues. The V gene's germline CDR1 is DFQATT and CDR2 SNEGSKA (reference sequence). For the CDR3, the DNA is TGCAGTGCTTCCCGTCGGGGGAGTCGAGAGACCCAGTACTTC. It is translated as CSASRRGSRETQYF.

V usage is TRBV20-1 and J usage is TRBJ2-3; possible D gene TRBD2, 6 bases. The CDR3 covers 15 residues. In germline, CDR1 is DFQATT, CDR2 SNEGSKA (reference sequence). V dropped 5 bases and J dropped 5 bases, with 20 bases sitting between them. CDR3 residues: CSAAPRAGLGDTQYF. CDR3 coding DNA: TGCAGTGCTGCCCCCCGGGCGGGGTTAGGAGATACGCAGTATTTT.

There are a few counts of this clonotype. V is TRBV9 and J is TRBJ1-2; D is unresolved. This CDR3 has 13 residues. The germline gives CDR1 SGDLS, CDR2 YYNGEE. Between the trimmed V and J ends, which lost 3 bases and 3 bases, there was a span of 9 bases. CDR3 loop: CASSGDTDYGYTF. As DNA, the CDR3 is TGTGCCAGCAGCGGCGACACAGACTATGGCTACACCTTC.

The chain combines TRBV20-1 with TRBJ1-2; 8 bases are shared with TRBD1. This CDR3 region has 13 residues. Germline-derived CDR1 and CDR2 are DFQATT and SNEGSKA (reference sequence). V gave up 6 bases and J gave up 3 bases; unmatched junction bases: 6. CDR3 sequence reads: CSAGTGLYYGYTF. In DNA form, the CDR3 reads TGCAGTGCCGGGACAGGACTTTACTATGGCTACACCTTC.

J is TRBJ2-1 and V is TRBV2; the match to TRBD2 covers 8 bases. Unmatched junction bases numbered 16, after V lost 6 bases and J lost 12 bases. The germline V gene has CDR1 SNHLY and CDR2 FYNNEI. This CDR3 spans 15 amino acids. DNA for the CDR3: TGTGCCAGCAGGGGGGGACTAGTATACCGTAAGGGGCAGTTCTTC. It translates to CASRGGLVYRKGQFF.

This clonotype showed up just a few times. The chain couples TRBV9 to TRBJ1-1; D is possibly TRBD1 (5 bases). V shed 0 bases and J shed 0 bases, with 9 bases lying between them. The CDR3 is 15 amino acids. Germline lookup yields CDR1 SGDLS and CDR2 YYNGEE. As DNA, the CDR3 is TGTGCCAGCAGCGTAGAAGGGGACTTGAACACTGAAGCTTTCTTT. It codes for CASSVEGDLNTEAFF.

This clonotype was observed a few times. J is TRBJ1-1 and V is TRBV20-1; D remains unclear. This CDR3 spans 15 amino acids. V was trimmed by 0 bases and J by 1 base, leaving 12 bases between them. From germline, CDR1 is DFQATT and CDR2 SNEGSKA (reference sequence). In DNA, the CDR3 is TGCAGTGCTAGAGAGGGAGGACTTCGGAACACTGAAGCTTTCTTT. This gives the protein CSAREGGLRNTEAFF.

This clonotype has a handful of counts. The chain carries TRBV20-1 and TRBJ2-3, with D unresolved. This CDR3 contains 11 residues. V shed 3 bases and J shed 6 bases, with 7 bases lying between them. CDR1 is DFQATT and CDR2 is SNEGSKA in the germline V gene (reference sequence). CDR3 region: CSASQTDTQYF. CDR3 sequence (DNA): TGCAGTGCTAGTCAAACGGATACGCAGTATTTT.